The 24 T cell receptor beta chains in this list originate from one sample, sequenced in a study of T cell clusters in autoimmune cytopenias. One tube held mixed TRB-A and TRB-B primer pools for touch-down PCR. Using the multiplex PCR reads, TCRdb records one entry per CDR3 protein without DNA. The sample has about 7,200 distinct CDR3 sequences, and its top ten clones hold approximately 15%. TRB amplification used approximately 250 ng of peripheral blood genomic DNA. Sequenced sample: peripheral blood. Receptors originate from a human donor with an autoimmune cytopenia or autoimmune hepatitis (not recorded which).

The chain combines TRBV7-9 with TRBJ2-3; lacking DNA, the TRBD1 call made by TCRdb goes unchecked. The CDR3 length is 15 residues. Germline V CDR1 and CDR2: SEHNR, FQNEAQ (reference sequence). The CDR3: CASSLSRRGTDTQYF.

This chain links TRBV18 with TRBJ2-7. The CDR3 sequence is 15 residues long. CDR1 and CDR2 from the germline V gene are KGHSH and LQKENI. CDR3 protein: CASSPRLGLTYEQYF. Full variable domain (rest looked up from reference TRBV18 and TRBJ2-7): NAGVMQNPRHLVRRRGQEARLRCSPMKGHSHVYWYRQLPEEGLKFMVYLQKENIIDESGMPKERFSAEFPKEGPSILRIQQVVRGDSAAYFCASSPRLGLTYEQYFGPGTRLTVT.

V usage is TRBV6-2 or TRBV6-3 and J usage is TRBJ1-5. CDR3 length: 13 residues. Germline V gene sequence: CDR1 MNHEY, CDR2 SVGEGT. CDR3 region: CASSEPGNQPQHF.

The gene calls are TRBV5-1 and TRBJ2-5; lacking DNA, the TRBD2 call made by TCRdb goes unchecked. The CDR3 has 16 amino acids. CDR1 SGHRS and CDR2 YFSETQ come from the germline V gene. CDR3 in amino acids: CASSLGGAIDQETQYF. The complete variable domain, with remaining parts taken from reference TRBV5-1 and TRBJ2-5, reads KAGVTQTPRYLIKTRGQQVTLSCSPISGHRSVSWYQQTPGQGLQFLFEYFSETQRNKGNFPGRFSGRQFSNSRSEMNVSTLELGDSALYLCASSLGGAIDQETQYFGPGTRLLVL.

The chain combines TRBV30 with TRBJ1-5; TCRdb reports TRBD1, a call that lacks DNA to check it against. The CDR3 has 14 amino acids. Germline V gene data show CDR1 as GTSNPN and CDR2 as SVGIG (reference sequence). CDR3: CAWSLGTGNQPQHF. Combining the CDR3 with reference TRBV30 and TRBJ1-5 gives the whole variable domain SQTIHQWPATLVQPVGSPLSLECTVEGTSNPNLYWYRQAAGRGLQLLFYSVGIGQISSEVPQNLSASRPQDRQFILSSKKLLLSDSGFYLCAWSLGTGNQPQHFGDGTRLSIL.

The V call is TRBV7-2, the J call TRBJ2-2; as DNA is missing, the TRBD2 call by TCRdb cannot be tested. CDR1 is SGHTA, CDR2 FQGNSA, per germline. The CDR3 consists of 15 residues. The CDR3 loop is CASRPRGGSTGELFF.

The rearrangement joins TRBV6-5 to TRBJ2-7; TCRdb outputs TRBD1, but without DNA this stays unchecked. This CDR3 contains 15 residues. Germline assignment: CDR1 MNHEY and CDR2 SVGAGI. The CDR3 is CASSKPGQSSYEQYF.

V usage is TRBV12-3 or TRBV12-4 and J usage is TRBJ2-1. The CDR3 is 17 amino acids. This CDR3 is CASSFASVHSSYNEQFF.

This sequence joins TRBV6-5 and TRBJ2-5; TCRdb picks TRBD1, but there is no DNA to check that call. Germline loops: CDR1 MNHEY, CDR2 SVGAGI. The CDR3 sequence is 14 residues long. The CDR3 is CASTEVTGGETQYF.

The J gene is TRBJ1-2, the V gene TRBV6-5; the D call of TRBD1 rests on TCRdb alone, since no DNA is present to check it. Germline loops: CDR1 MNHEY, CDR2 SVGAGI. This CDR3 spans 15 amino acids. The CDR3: CASSYSGGSGYGYTF.

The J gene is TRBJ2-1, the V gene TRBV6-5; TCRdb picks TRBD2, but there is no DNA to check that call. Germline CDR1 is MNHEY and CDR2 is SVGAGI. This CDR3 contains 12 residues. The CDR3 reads CASSRLAGEQFF.

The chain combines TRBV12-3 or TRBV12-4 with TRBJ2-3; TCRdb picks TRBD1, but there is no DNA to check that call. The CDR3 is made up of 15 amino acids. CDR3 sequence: CASTPGTGRTDTQYF.

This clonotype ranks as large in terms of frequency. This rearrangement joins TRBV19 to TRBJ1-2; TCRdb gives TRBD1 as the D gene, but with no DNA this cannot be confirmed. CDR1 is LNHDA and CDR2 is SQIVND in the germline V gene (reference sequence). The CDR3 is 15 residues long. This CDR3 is CASRDHRVANYGYTF.

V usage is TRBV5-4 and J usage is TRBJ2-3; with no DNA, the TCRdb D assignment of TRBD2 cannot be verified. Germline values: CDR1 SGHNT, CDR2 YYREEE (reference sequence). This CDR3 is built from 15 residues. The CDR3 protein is CASSSQRENTDTQYF.

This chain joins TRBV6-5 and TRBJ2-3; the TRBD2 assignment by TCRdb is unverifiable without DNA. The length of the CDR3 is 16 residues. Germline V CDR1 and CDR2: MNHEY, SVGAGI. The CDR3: CASGGSTSGGSDTQYF.

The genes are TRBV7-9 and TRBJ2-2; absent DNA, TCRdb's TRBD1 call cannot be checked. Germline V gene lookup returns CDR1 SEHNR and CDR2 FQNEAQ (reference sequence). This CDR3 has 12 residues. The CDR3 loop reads CAGGGATGELFF.

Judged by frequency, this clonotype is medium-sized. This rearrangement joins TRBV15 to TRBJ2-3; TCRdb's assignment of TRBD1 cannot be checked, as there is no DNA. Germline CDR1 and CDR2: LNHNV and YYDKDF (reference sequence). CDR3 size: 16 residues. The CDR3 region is CATSIRPGRGADTQYF.

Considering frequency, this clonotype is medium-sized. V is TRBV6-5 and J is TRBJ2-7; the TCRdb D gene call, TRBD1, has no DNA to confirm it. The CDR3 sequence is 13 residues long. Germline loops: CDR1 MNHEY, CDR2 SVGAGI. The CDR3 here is CASSGGRGYGQYF.

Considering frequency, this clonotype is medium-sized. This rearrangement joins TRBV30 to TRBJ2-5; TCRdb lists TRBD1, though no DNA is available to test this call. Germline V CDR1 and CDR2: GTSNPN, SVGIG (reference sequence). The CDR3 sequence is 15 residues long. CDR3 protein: CATKGWRGRGETQYF.

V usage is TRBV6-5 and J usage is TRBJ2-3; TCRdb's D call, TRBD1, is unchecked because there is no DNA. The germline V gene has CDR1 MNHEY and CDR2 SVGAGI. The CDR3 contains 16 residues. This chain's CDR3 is CASTDRLAISTDTQYF.

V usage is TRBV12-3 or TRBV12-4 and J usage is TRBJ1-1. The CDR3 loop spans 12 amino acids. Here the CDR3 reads CASSLMERPAFF.

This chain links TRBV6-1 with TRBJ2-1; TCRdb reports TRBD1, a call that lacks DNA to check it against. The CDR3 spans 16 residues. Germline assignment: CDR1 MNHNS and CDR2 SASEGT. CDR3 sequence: CASSEKGVGSYNEQFF.

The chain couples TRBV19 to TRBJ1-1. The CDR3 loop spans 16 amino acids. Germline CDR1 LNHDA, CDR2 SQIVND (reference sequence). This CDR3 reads CASSIEGAPGGTEAFF. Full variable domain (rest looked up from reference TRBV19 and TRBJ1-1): DGGITQSPKYLFRKEGQNVTLSCEQNLNHDAMYWYRQDPGQGLRLIYYSQIVNDFQKGDIAEGYSVSREKKESFPLTVTSAQKNPTAFYLCASSIEGAPGGTEAFFGQGTRLTVV.

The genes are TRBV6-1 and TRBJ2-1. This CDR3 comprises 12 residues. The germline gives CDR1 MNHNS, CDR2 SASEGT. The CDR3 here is CASSDRYNVQFF.